These 14 T cell receptor beta chains share one sample of origin, sequenced in a study of cytomegalovirus exposure and HLA in healthy donors. Assay: immunoSEQ multiplex PCR; the TCRdb copy retains only in-frame clones and omits some. Seen here are 150,000 to 200,000 clones, 85% observed once, and the top ten hold about 16%. What was sequenced was PBMCs. The origin of the receptors is a young man in good health and CMV-seropositive.

The J gene is TRBJ2-7, the V gene TRBV6-1, with TRBD1 as a possible D gene (5 bases). The germline V and J ends were trimmed by 7 bases and 3 bases, with 10 bases remaining between them. CDR3 length: 12 residues. Germline V gene sequence: CDR1 MNHNS, CDR2 SASEGT. The chain's CDR3 is CASIRTGYEQYF. The CDR3 region has the DNA TGTGCCAGCATCCGCACAGGCTACGAGCAGTACTTC.

V gene TRBV27 combines with J gene TRBJ2-6; a possible D gene is TRBD1 (6 bases). V was trimmed by 4 bases and J by 1 base, leaving 11 bases between them. This CDR3 contains 16 residues. Per the germline V gene, CDR1 is MNHEY and CDR2 is SMNVEV (reference sequence). The CDR3 nucleotides are TGTGCCAGCAGTTCTCTACAGGGATCTGGGGCCAACGTCCTGACTTTC. Its protein product is CASSSLQGSGANVLTF.

V and J are TRBV11-2 and TRBJ1-6; TRBD1 matches 8 bases. The CDR3 consists of 18 residues. V lost 2 bases, J lost 0 bases, and 6 bases stayed unmatched. Germline V gene lookup returns CDR1 SGHAT and CDR2 FQNNGV. CDR3 DNA sequence: TGTGCCAGCAGCTTAAAGACAGGGGCCAGCTCCTATAATTCACCCCTCCACTTT. Translated, it gives CASSLKTGASSYNSPLHF.

The gene calls are TRBV10-3 and TRBJ2-2; no clear D. The CDR3 is 15 residues long. V dropped 1 base and J dropped 4 bases, with 10 bases sitting between them. Germline CDR1 ENHRY, CDR2 SYGVKD. The CDR3 nucleotides read TGTGCCATCAGTGAGTTCGAAGAGAGCACCGGGGAGCTGTTTTTT. Amino acid sequence: CAISEFEESTGELFF.

On this clone itself: Other DNA sequences in this sample translate to the same CDR3. The chain joins TRBV5-1 to TRBJ2-7; the D is unclear. The CDR3 is 12 residues long. Germline V CDR1 and CDR2: SGHRS, YFSETQ. V was clipped by 1 base and J by 3 bases, with 5 bases between them. The CDR3 sequence: CASSLSGYEQYF. The CDR3 DNA reads TGCGCCAGCAGCTTGTCAGGCTACGAGCAGTACTTC.

The V call is TRBV19, the J call TRBJ1-4, with D maybe TRBD1 (6 bases). Germline V lookup: CDR1 LNHDA, CDR2 SQIVND (reference sequence). The CDR3 spans 15 residues. V lost 3 bases and J lost 7, with 15 bases in between. CDR3 in amino acids: CASSMTGADGEKLFF. CDR3 nucleotides: TGTGCCAGTAGTATGACAGGAGCCGATGGTGAAAAACTGTTTTTT.

This clone was detected once. The rearrangement joins TRBV5-5 to TRBJ1-6; TRBD1 matches at 7 bases. Germline-derived CDR1 and CDR2 are SGHKS and YYEKEE (reference sequence). Germline trimming cut 0 bases from V and 8 bases from J; bases unmatched to any gene: 2. CDR3 length: 14 residues. CDR3 protein: CASSLAGGHSPLHF. CDR3 DNA: TGTGCCAGCAGCTTGGCAGGGGGTCATTCACCCCTCCACTTT.

This clone has a count of ten or more. CDR3 in amino acids: CASSLRQEGSPLHF. DNA of the CDR3: TGTGCCAGCAGCTTACGTCAGGAAGGTTCACCCCTCCACTTT. This rearrangement joins TRBV11-3 to TRBJ1-6; no clear D gene. V was shortened by 2 bases and J by 9 bases, with 11 bases between the two germline ends. Germline CDR1 and CDR2: SGHNT and YENEEA. The CDR3 spans 14 residues. The full variable domain, rest sourced from reference TRBV11-3 and TRBJ1-6, is EAGVVQSPRYKIIEKKQPVAFWCNPISGHNTLYWYLQNLGQGPELLIRYENEEAVDDSQLPKDRFSAERLKGVDSTLKIQPAELGDSAVYLCASSLRQEGSPLHFGNGTRLTVT.

J is TRBJ1-1 and V is TRBV27; D is perhaps TRBD1 (6 bases). CDR3 length: 15 amino acids. Germline-derived CDR1 and CDR2 are MNHEY and SMNVEV (reference sequence). Trimming stripped 5 bases from V and 10 bases from J, with 23 bases between. The CDR3 spells CASSRTDRLVGRAFF. The CDR3 coding sequence is TGTGCCAGCAGTCGCACTGACAGGTTGGTCGGTAGAGCTTTCTTT.

The rearrangement links TRBV6-5 to TRBJ2-3; D perhaps matches TRBD2 (5 bases). Looked up from germline, CDR1 is MNHEY and CDR2 is SVGAGI. V was clipped by 0 bases and J by 6 bases, with 16 bases between them. CDR3 length: 16 amino acids. This CDR3 reads CASSYSYEAGVDTQYF. CDR3 sequence (DNA): TGTGCCAGCAGTTACTCCTACGAGGCGGGTGTGGATACGCAGTATTTT.

The V and J genes are TRBV21-1 and TRBJ1-5; TRBD1 is the table's D call, not checked against the DNA. TRBV21-1 is a documented pseudogene. This CDR3 contains 15 residues. CDR3 in DNA: TGTGCCAGCAGCTTTTCTGACATTAGCAATCAGCCCCAGCATTTT. Protein product: CASSFSDISNQPQHF.

The gene calls are TRBV6-1 and TRBJ2-1, with 8 positions matching TRBD2. The CDR3 has 15 residues. With 7 bases clipped from V and 0 bases from J, the junction kept 5 bases outside the gene matches. Germline assignment: CDR1 MNHNS and CDR2 SASEGT. CDR3 sequence (DNA): TGTGCCAGCACCACGAGCGGGAGCTCCTACAATGAGCAGTTCTTC. It yields the protein CASTTSGSSYNEQFF.

As to this clone: Other DNA sequences from this sample encode an identical CDR3 as well. The J gene is TRBJ2-3, the V gene TRBV18; 10 positions match TRBD1. CDR3 length equals 15 residues. V shed 3 bases and J 5 bases; nucleotides not matched to a gene: 5. Germline CDR1 reads KGHSH; CDR2 reads LQKENI. CDR3 sequence: CASSPPTGGRDTQYF. In DNA, the CDR3 is TGTGCCAGCTCACCCCCGACAGGGGGCAGAGATACGCAGTATTTT.

The chain joins TRBV25-1 to TRBJ1-2; D is perhaps TRBD1 (5 bases). The CDR3 has 13 residues. Trimming left V 5 bases short and J 3 bases short, with 10 bases between. CDR1 and CDR2 (germline): MGHDK, SYGVNS. The CDR3 bases are TGTGCCAGCAGTTCGACAGCATACTATGGCTACACCTTC. Translation: CASSSTAYYGYTF.